One sample yielded the 16 T cell receptor beta chains listed below, sequenced in a study of glioma-infiltrating T cells. Using RNA template, CDR3s of TCR alpha and beta were amplified with iRepertoire arm-PCR. TCRdb recomputed calls from the multiplex PCR reads with MiXCR, one row per CDR3 protein. The table includes more than 300,000 distinct CDR3 sequences, about two fifths detected once. The sample taken for sequencing was glioma tissue, nonneoplastic brain tissue, or PBMCs (not recorded which). Receptors originate from a human donor with low-grade glioma or glioblastoma, undergoing nonglioma brain surgery, or in good health (not recorded which).

In its sample, this clonotype was seen a few times. The rearrangement joins TRBV7-6 to TRBJ2-7; the D is unclear. V was pared by 5 bases and J by 3 bases, with 8 bases between. Germline CDR1 reads SGHVS; CDR2 reads FNYEAQ. This CDR3 comprises 12 residues. CDR3 sequence: CASSPLRYEQYF. CDR3 in DNA: TGTGCCAGCAGCCCGCTCCGCTACGAGCAGTACTTC.

This CDR3 is CSAKSYRLNQPQHF. CDR3 nucleotides: TGCAGTGCTAAGTCGTACAGGCTCAATCAGCCCCAGCATTTT. This chain uses TRBV20-1 with TRBJ1-5; possible D gene TRBD1, 5 bases. Trimming pared 4 bases from V and 3 bases from J, leaving 13 bases between. Germline loops: CDR1 DFQATT, CDR2 SNEGSKA (reference sequence). The CDR3 covers 14 residues.

The chain carries TRBV4-1 and TRBJ2-5; TRBD2 aligns across 8 bases. The germline V gene encodes CDR1 MGHRA and CDR2 YSYEKL. The V segment lost 4 bases and the J segment 1 base; nucleotides outside the gene matches: 2. The length of the CDR3 is 14 residues. CDR3: CASSLAGRQETQYF. The CDR3 bases are TGCGCCAGCAGCCTAGCGGGGCGCCAAGAGACCCAGTACTTC.

The sample holds many counts of this clonotype. The chain recombines TRBV4-3 with TRBJ2-6, with D perhaps TRBD1 (6 bases). CDR1 and CDR2 from the germline V gene are LGHNA and YSLEER. V lost 0 bases and J 2 bases, leaving 8 bases between the germline ends. The CDR3 is made up of 16 amino acids. The DNA for the CDR3 is TGCGCCAGCAGCCAAGAAGGGGGAACTGGGGCCAACGTCCTGACTTTC. Translating gives CASSQEGGTGANVLTF.

This clonotype was observed at least ten times. The rearrangement joins TRBV27 to TRBJ1-2; D unclear. In germline, CDR1 is MNHEY, CDR2 SMNVEV (reference sequence). Trimming stripped 6 bases from V and 5 bases from J, with 10 bases between. CDR3 length equals 12 residues. The CDR3 nucleotides read TGTGCCAGCAGCCCCGTGGGGTATGGCTACACCTTC. This gives the protein CASSPVGYGYTF.

Worth noting for this clonotype: Relative to the germline gene, one junction end is altered; a read error may explain this. J is TRBJ2-7 and V is TRBV20-1; TRBD1 aligns across 7 bases. The V gene's germline CDR1 is DFQATT and CDR2 SNEGSKA (reference sequence). The CDR3 totals 15 residues. Written as DNA, the CDR3 is TGCAGTGCTAGAGATCGGAGACAGGGTACGAACGAGCTGTACTTC. Protein: CSARDRRQGTNELYF.

CDR3 residues: CASRQDRTGNYEQYF. CDR3 sequence (DNA): TGTGCCAGCAGGCAAGATCGGACAGGGAACTACGAGCAGTACTTC. The rearrangement uses TRBV7-2 and TRBJ2-7, with TRBD1 matching 8 bases. The junction had 10 bases not matched to a gene; V was cut back by 6 bases and J by 3 bases. This CDR3 has 15 residues. From germline, CDR1 is SGHTA and CDR2 FQGNSA.

V usage is TRBV28 and J usage is TRBJ2-1; 7 bases are a match to TRBD1. V was pared by 8 bases and J by 1 base, with 14 bases of the junction left unmatched. CDR1 is MDHEN and CDR2 is SYDVKM in the germline V gene. This CDR3 has 17 amino acids. The CDR3 nucleotides read TGTGCCAGCTCACCACCGCGTAACAGGGGATCCTACAATGAGCAGTTCTTC. Residues: CASSPPRNRGSYNEQFF.

This clonotype was recorded a few times. The chain employs TRBV7-2 and TRBJ1-5; D not resolved. Germline-derived CDR1 and CDR2 are SGHTA and FQGNSA. Trimming left V 3 bases short and J 4 bases short, with 7 bases between. The CDR3 is made up of 13 amino acids. The CDR3 coding sequence is TGTGCCAGCAGCTTGTTCCAGAATCAGCCCCAGCATTTT. As protein: CASSLFQNQPQHF.

This chain joins TRBV20-1 and TRBJ2-5; perhaps D is TRBD1 or TRBD2 (5 bases each). Trimming removed 5 bases from V and 2 bases from J, with 15 bases in between. CDR1 is DFQATT, CDR2 SNEGSKA, per germline (reference sequence). The length of the CDR3 is 14 residues. CDR3 protein: CSAEVGGEQETQYF. The CDR3 coding sequence is TGCAGTGCTGAAGTTGGGGGAGAACAAGAGACCCAGTACTTC.

In regard to this clonotype: Being one base from a much bigger clone, this may be a read error. The chain couples TRBV27 to TRBJ1-2, with TRBD1 as a possible D gene (5 bases). This CDR3 has 13 amino acids. Germline V gives CDR1 MNHEY, CDR2 SMNVEV (reference sequence). The CDR3 spells CARSGTGAGGYTF. The CDR3 nucleotides are TGTGCCCGCAGTGGTACAGGAGCGGGGGGCTACACCTTC.

In its sample, this clonotype was seen many times. This chain's CDR3 is CATSREGSQYEQYF. In DNA, the CDR3 is TGTGCCACCAGCAGAGAAGGGTCACAGTACGAGCAGTACTTC. The J gene is TRBJ2-7, the V gene TRBV15; D is uncertain. Germline V lookup: CDR1 LNHNV, CDR2 YYDKDF (reference sequence). Trimming pared 0 bases from V and 4 bases from J, leaving 10 bases between. The CDR3 contains 14 residues.

The chain uses TRBV7-2 and TRBJ2-7, with D perhaps given as TRBD1 or TRBD2 (5 bases each). V shed 4 bases and J shed 4 bases, with 11 bases lying between them. The germline V gene encodes CDR1 SGHTA and CDR2 FQGNSA. The length of the CDR3 is 13 residues. The CDR3 loop reads CASSWGPLYEQYF. The CDR3 region has the DNA TGTGCCAGCAGCTGGGGACCCCTGTACGAGCAGTACTTC. Together with reference TRBV7-2 and TRBJ2-7, the CDR3 gives the full variable domain: GAGVSQSPSNKVTEKGKDVELRCDPISGHTALYWYRQSLGQGLEFLIYFQGNSAPDKSGLPSDRFSAERTGGSVSTLTIQRTQQEDSAVYLCASSWGPLYEQYFGPGTRLTVT.

Ten or more counts support this clonotype. This chain connects TRBV6-2 or TRBV6-3 to TRBJ2-7; D possibly corresponds to TRBD2 (5 bases). CDR1 and CDR2 from the germline V gene are MNHEY and SVGEGT. This CDR3 region has 17 residues. V dropped 2 bases and J dropped 1 base, with 18 bases sitting between them. This CDR3 is CASSYLVPRGESYEQYF. The DNA of the CDR3 is TGTGCCAGCAGTTACCTGGTCCCTCGGGGAGAGTCCTACGAGCAGTACTTC.

This chain connects TRBV7-8 to TRBJ2-7, with 9 bases lining up with TRBD1. This CDR3 contains 14 residues. Trimming removed 2 bases from V and 6 bases from J; junction bases left unmatched: 5. Germline V gene data show CDR1 as SGHVS and CDR2 as FQNEAQ. The CDR3 sequence: CASSLMGTGFEQYF. The CDR3 nucleotides are TGTGCCAGCAGCTTAATGGGGACAGGGTTCGAGCAGTACTTC. The full variable domain, its missing parts supplied by reference TRBV7-8 and TRBJ2-7, is GAGVSQSPRYKVAKRGQDVALRCDPISGHVSLFWYQQALGQGPEFLTYFQNEAQLDKSGLPSDRFFAERPEGSVSTLKIQRTQQEDSAVYLCASSLMGTGFEQYFGPGTRLTVT.

The chain has TRBV4-1 and TRBJ2-3, with a possible D match to TRBD1 (5 bases). The CDR3 spans 15 residues. The germline V gene encodes CDR1 MGHRA and CDR2 YSYEKL. The germline V and J ends were trimmed by 1 base and 0 bases, with 8 bases remaining between them. CDR3 sequence reads: CASSQGGSSTDTQYF. DNA for the CDR3: TGCGCCAGCAGCCAAGGGGGCAGTAGCACAGATACGCAGTATTTT.